This T cell receptor beta chain emerged from a study of T cell responses to AZD1222 COVID-19 vaccine. CDR3 length: 17 residues. Germline CDR1 MGHRA, CDR2 YSYEKL. V was shortened by 4 bases and J by 0 bases, with 17 bases between the two germline ends. As to this clone: Antigen: not known.

Method: immunoSEQ multiplex PCR; TCRdb's copy keeps in-frame clones and lacks some. This table has some 250,000 clones, 94% appearing once. Study outcomes and limitations: Spike was spanned by vaccine-associated CD4 TCRs, with dominance at 160-218 and 743-854. Spike-specific TCR breadth rose after two AZD1222 doses, and depth rose as well. Repertoire sampling was restricted to post-peak T cell response timepoints.

The sequences come from peripheral blood, collected 28 days after the second AZD1222 dose. The chain joins TRBV4-1 to TRBJ2-3; tentative D call: TRBD1 (5 bases). The origin of this receptor is an adult who received the AZD1222 COVID-19 vaccine. This chain's CDR3 is CASSLFTGAFSTDTQYF. The DNA of the CDR3 is TGCGCCAGCAGCCTGTTTACTGGGGCTTTTAGCACAGATACGCAGTATTTT.